Below are 12 T cell receptor beta chains sequenced from a single sample in a study of blood T cell repertoires in COVID-19. The assay was immunoSEQ multiplex PCR, and TCRdb's table has in-frame clones only and misses some. This sample has about 75,000 clones, with about 91% found just once. The sequencing input was peripheral blood. The source is a woman between 50 and 59 years old with acute or convalescent COVID-19.

This clone was recorded once. The rearrangement joins TRBV4-1 to TRBJ2-5, with D unresolved. Trimming left V 1 base short and J 3 bases short, with 9 bases between. The CDR3 covers 14 residues. Germline-derived CDR1 and CDR2 are MGHRA and YSYEKL. CDR3 sequence: CASSQVPREETQYF. The DNA for the CDR3 is TGCGCCAGCAGCCAAGTTCCTAGAGAAGAGACCCAGTACTTC.

The genes are TRBV19 and TRBJ2-1; D may be TRBD2 (6 bases). From germline, CDR1 is LNHDA and CDR2 SQIVND (reference sequence). V was clipped by 5 bases and J by 0 bases, with 14 bases between them. The length of the CDR3 is 16 residues. The CDR3 DNA reads as TGTGCCAGTAGTCTCGGGACTCTAAGCTCCTACAATGAGCAGTTCTTC. Its protein product is CASSLGTLSSYNEQFF.

The chain has TRBV2 and TRBJ1-2; 7 bases are shared with TRBD1. The CDR3 has 14 residues. From germline, CDR1 is SNHLY and CDR2 FYNNEI. J was trimmed by 0 bases and V by 8 bases; bases with no gene match: 6. The CDR3 nucleotides read TGTGCCAGCCTAGGACAGGTCTCTAACTATGGCTACACCTTC. It yields the protein CASLGQVSNYGYTF.

The gene calls are TRBV28 and TRBJ2-7, with a weak D call TRBD2 (6 bases). The V and J ends lost 6 bases and 4 bases respectively, with 10 bases between them. CDR1 is MDHEN and CDR2 is SYDVKM in the germline V gene. The CDR3 loop spans 12 amino acids. CDR3 coding DNA: TGTGCCAGCAGGTCGGGGGTTTACGAGCAGTACTTC. Protein sequence: CASRSGVYEQYF.

The chain employs TRBV11-2 and TRBJ1-1, with D hard to call. V gave up 5 bases and J gave up 1 base, with 8 bases separating them. The CDR3 totals 13 residues. Germline values: CDR1 SGHAT, CDR2 FQNNGV. The CDR3: CASSAHWNTEAFF. The CDR3, as DNA: TGTGCCAGCAGCGCACATTGGAACACTGAAGCTTTCTTT.

The chain carries TRBV30 and TRBJ1-5, with 9 bases identical to TRBD1. V lost 2 bases, J lost 0 bases, and 8 bases stayed unmatched. Per the germline V gene, CDR1 is GTSNPN and CDR2 is SVGIG (reference sequence). The CDR3 is 17 amino acids. The CDR3 sequence: CAWSYRGLIFSNQPQHF. DNA for the CDR3: TGTGCCTGGAGTTACAGGGGGCTGATCTTTAGCAATCAGCCCCAGCATTTT.

The rearrangement joins TRBV5-1 to TRBJ2-2; 9 nucleotides align to TRBD1. The germline CDR1 and CDR2 sequences are SGHRS and YFSETQ. This CDR3 spans 16 amino acids. V shed 4 bases and J 2 bases; nucleotides not matched to a gene: 6. The CDR3 DNA reads TGCGCCAGCAGCGGAAGGGACAGGGCCAACACCGGGGAGCTGTTTTTT. It is translated as CASSGRDRANTGELFF.

This clone showed up just once. V is TRBV7-2 and J is TRBJ1-3; weak D call: TRBD1 (6 bases). From germline, CDR1 is SGHTA and CDR2 FQGNSA. Trimming cost V 4 bases and J 0 bases, with 13 bases left between them. There are 16 residues in the CDR3. This CDR3 reads CASSSTGHDSGNTIYF. CDR3 bases: TGTGCCAGCAGCTCGACAGGACATGACTCTGGAAACACCATATATTTT. The variable domain in full, completed from reference TRBV7-2 and TRBJ1-3, reads GAGVSQSPSNKVTEKGKDVELRCDPISGHTALYWYRQSLGQGLEFLIYFQGNSAPDKSGLPSDRFSAERTGGSVSTLTIQRTQQEDSAVYLCASSSTGHDSGNTIYFGEGSWLTVV.

The chain has TRBV5-1 and TRBJ1-5; perhaps TRBD1 as D (6 bases). With 2 bases removed from V and 4 bases from J, the gap between germline ends came to 13 bases. From germline, CDR1 is SGHRS and CDR2 YFSETQ. This CDR3 spans 15 amino acids. CDR3 loop: CASSFWKGENQPQHF. The CDR3 DNA follows: TGCGCCAGCAGCTTTTGGAAGGGGGAGAATCAGCCCCAGCATTTT.

The J gene is TRBJ2-7, the V gene TRBV6-1; D gene uncertain. CDR1 and CDR2 from the germline V gene are MNHNS and SASEGT. The CDR3 runs to 12 residues. Trimming removed 1 base from V and 3 bases from J, with 4 bases in between. CDR3 nucleotides: TGTGCCAGCAGTGAAGTCGGCTACGAGCAGTACTTC. Encoded protein: CASSEVGYEQYF.

The chain couples TRBV28 to TRBJ1-5; TRBD1 is a possible D gene (5 bases). Germline loops: CDR1 MDHEN, CDR2 SYDVKM. The V and J ends lost 10 bases and 0 bases respectively, with 10 bases between them. The CDR3 has 13 residues. In DNA, the CDR3 is TGTGCCATCCAGGGTTATAGCAATCAGCCCCAGCATTTT. Its translation: CAIQGYSNQPQHF. The full variable domain, its missing parts supplied by reference TRBV28 and TRBJ1-5, is DVKVTQSSRYLVKRTGEKVFLECVQDMDHENMFWYRQDPGLGLRLIYFSYDVKMKEKGDIPEGYSVSREKKERFSLILESASTNQTSMYLCAIQGYSNQPQHFGDGTRLSIL.

The rearrangement links TRBV27 to TRBJ1-2; TRBD1 might be the D (5 bases). V dropped 3 bases and J dropped 4 bases, with 9 bases sitting between them. This CDR3 is 13 amino acids long. CDR1 MNHEY and CDR2 SMNVEV come from the germline V gene (reference sequence). In DNA, the CDR3 is TGTGCCAGCAGTTTCGGGGGAGGCTATGGCTACACCTTC. Translation: CASSFGGGYGYTF.